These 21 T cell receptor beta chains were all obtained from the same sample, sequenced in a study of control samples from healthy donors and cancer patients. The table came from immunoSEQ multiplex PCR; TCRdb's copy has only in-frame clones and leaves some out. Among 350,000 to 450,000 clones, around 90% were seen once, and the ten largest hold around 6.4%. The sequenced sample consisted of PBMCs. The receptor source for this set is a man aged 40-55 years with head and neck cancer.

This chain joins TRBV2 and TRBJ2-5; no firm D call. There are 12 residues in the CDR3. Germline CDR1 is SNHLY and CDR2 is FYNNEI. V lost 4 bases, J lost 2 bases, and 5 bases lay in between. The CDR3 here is CASSVAQETQYF. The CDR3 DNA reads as TGTGCCAGCAGTGTAGCTCAAGAGACCCAGTACTTC. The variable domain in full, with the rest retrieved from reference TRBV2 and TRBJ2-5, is EPEVTQTPSHQVTQMGQEVILRCVPISNHLYFYWYRQILGQKVEFLVSFYNNEISEKSEIFDDQFSVERPDGSNFTLKIRSTKLEDSAMYFCASSVAQETQYFGPGTRLLVL.

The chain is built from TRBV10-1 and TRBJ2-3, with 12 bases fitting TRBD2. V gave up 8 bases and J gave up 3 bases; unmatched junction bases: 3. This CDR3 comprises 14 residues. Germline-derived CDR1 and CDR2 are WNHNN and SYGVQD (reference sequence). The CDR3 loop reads CASAGTSGTDTQYF. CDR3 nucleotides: TGCGCCAGCGCCGGGACTAGCGGGACAGATACGCAGTATTTT.

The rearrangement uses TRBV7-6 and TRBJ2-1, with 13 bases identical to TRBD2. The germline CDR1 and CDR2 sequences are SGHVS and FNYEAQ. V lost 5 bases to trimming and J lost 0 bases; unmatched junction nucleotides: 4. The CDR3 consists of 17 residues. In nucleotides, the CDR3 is TGTGCCAGCAGCCCGCGGACTAGCGGGGGCTCCTACAATGAGCAGTTCTTC. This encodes CASSPRTSGGSYNEQFF. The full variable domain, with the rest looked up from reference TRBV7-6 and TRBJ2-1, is GAGVSQSPRYKVTKRGQDVALRCDPISGHVSLYWYRQALGQGPEFLTYFNYEAQQDKSGLPNDRFSAERPEGSISTLTIQRTEQRDSAMYRCASSPRTSGGSYNEQFFGPGTRLTVL.

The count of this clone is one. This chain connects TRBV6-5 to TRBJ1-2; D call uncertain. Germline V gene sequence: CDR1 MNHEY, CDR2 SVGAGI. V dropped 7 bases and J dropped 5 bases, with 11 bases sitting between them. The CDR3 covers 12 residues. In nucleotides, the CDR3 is TGTGCCAGCACCCCAAATCGATATGGCTACACCTTC. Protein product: CASTPNRYGYTF.

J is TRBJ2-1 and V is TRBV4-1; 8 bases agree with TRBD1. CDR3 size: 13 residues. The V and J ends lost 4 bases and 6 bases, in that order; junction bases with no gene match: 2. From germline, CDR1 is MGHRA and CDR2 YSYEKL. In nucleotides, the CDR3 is TGCGCCAGCAGCCCAACAGGGGGCAATGAGCAGTTCTTC. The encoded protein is CASSPTGGNEQFF.

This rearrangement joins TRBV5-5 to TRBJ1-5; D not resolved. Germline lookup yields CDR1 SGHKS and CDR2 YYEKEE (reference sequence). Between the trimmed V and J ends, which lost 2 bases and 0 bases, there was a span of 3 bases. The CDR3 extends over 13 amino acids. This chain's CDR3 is CASSFNSNQPQHF. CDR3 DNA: TGTGCCAGCAGCTTTAATAGCAATCAGCCCCAGCATTTT.

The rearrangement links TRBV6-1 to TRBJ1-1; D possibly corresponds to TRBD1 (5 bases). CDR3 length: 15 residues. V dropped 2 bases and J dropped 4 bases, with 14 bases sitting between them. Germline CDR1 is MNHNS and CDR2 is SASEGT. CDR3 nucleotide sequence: TGTGCCAGCAGTGAATCGATGGGGCGAGGCACTGAAGCTTTCTTT. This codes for CASSESMGRGTEAFF.

CDR3 DNA sequence: TGTGCCAGCAGCCCCGGGGTGGGGGGTTTGCAGTACTTC. It specifies CASSPGVGGLQYF. This sequence joins TRBV7-3 and TRBJ2-7; D may be TRBD2 (6 bases). CDR1 is SGHTA and CDR2 is FQGTGA in the germline V gene. CDR3 size: 13 residues. The V end lost 5 bases, the J end lost 9 bases, and 17 bases lay between the germline ends.

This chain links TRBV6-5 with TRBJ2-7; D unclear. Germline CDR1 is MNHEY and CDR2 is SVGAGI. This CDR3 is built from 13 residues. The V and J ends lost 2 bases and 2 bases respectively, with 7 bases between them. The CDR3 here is CASSYQRTYEQYF. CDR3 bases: TGTGCCAGCAGTTACCAACGGACCTACGAGCAGTACTTC.

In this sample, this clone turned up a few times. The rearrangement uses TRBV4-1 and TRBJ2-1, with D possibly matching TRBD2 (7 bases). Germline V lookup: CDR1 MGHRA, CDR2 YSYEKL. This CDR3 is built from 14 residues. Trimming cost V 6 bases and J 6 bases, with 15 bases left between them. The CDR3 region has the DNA TGCGCCAGCAGACCACGGCGGGGGCCCAATGAGCAGTTCTTC. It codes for CASRPRRGPNEQFF.

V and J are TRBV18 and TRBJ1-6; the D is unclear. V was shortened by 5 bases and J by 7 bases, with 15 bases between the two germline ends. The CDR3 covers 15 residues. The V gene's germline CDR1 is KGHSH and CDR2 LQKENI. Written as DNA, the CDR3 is TGTGCCAGCTCATCCAAGACTGCCTCAAATTCACCCCTCCACTTT. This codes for CASSSKTASNSPLHF. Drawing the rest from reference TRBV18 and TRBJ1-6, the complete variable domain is NAGVMQNPRHLVRRRGQEARLRCSPMKGHSHVYWYRQLPEEGLKFMVYLQKENIIDESGMPKERFSAEFPKEGPSILRIQQVVRGDSAAYFCASSSKTASNSPLHFGNGTRLTVT.

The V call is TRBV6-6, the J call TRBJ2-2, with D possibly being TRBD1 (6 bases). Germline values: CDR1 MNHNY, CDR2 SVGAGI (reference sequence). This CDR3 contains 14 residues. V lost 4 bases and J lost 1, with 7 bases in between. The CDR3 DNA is TGTGCCAGCAGTTTACAGGGGAACACCGGGGAGCTGTTTTTT. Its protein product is CASSLQGNTGELFF.

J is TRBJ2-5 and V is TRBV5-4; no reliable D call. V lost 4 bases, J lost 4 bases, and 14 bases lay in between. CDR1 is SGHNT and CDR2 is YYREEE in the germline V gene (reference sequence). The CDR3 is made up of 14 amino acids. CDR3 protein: CASSPPGSRETQYF. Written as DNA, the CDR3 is TGTGCCAGCAGCCCCCCGGGTAGCAGAGAGACCCAGTACTTC.

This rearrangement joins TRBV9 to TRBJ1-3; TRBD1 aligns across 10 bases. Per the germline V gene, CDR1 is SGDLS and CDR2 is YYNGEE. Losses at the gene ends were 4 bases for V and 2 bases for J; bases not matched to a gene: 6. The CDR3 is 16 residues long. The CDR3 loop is CASSSRDRGAGNTIYF. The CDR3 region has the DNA TGTGCCAGCAGCTCGCGGGACAGGGGCGCTGGAAACACCATATATTTT.

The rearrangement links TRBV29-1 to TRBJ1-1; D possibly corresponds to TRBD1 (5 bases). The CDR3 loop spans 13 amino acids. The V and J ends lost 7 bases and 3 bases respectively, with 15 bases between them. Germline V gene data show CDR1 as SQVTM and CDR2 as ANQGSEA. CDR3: CSARPGADTEAFF. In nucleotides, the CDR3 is TGCAGCGCCAGACCTGGGGCGGACACTGAAGCTTTCTTT. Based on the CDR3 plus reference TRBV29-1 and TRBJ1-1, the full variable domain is SAVISQKPSRDICQRGTSLTIQCQVDSQVTMMFWYRQQPGQSLTLIATANQGSEATYESGFVIDKFPISRPNLTFSTLTVSNMSPEDSSIYLCSARPGADTEAFFGQGTRLTVV.

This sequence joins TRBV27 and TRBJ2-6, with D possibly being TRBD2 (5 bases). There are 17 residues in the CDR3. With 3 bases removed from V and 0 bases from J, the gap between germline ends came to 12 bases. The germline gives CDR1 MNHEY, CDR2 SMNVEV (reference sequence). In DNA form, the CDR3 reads TGTGCCAGCAGTTTGCAAGGTACTAGCTCTGGGGCCAACGTCCTGACTTTC. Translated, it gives CASSLQGTSSGANVLTF.

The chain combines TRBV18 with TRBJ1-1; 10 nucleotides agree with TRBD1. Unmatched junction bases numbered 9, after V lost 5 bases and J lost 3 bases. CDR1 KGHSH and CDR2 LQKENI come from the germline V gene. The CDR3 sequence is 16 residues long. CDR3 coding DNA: TGTGCCAGCTCAGGCAACTCCGGGACAGGGGACACTGAAGCTTTCTTT. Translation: CASSGNSGTGDTEAFF.

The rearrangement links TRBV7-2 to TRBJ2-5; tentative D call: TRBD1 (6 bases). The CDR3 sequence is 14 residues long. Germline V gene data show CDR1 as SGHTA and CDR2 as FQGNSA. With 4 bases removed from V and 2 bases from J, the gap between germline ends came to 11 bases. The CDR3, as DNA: TGTGCCAGCAGCTGGGGACACGGGCAAGAGACCCAGTACTTC. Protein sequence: CASSWGHGQETQYF.

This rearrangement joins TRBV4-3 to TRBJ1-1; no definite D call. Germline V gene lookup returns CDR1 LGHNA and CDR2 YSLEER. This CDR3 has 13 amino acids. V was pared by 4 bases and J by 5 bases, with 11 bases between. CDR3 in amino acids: CASSPGLSTEAFF. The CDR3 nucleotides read TGCGCCAGCAGCCCCGGACTATCGACTGAAGCTTTCTTT.

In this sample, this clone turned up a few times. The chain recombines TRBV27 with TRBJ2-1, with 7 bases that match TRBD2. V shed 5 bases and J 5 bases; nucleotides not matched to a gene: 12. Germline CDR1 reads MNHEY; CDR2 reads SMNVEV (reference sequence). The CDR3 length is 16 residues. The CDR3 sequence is CASSPLRGTIDNEQFF. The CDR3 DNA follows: TGTGCCAGCAGTCCTCTACGGGGGACTATAGACAATGAGCAGTTCTTC.

The CDR3 reads CAWSVNAGLTDTQYF. The DNA for the CDR3 is TGTGCCTGGAGTGTCAACGCGGGGCTCACAGATACGCAGTATTTT. V is TRBV30 and J is TRBJ2-3, with a possible D match to TRBD2 (6 bases). This CDR3 region has 15 residues. V was cut by 0 bases and J by 2 bases, with 12 bases left in between. The V gene's germline CDR1 is GTSNPN and CDR2 SVGIG (reference sequence).